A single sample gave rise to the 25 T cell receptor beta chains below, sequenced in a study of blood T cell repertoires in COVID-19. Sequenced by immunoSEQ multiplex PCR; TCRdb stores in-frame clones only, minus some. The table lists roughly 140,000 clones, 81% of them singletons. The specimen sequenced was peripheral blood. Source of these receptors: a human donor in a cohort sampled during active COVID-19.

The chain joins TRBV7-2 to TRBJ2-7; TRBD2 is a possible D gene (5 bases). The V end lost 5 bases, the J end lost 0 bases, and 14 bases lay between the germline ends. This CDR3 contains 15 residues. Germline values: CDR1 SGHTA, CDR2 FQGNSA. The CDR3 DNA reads TGTGCCAGCAGCCCCAATAGGGAGACCTCCTACGAGCAGTACTTC. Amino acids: CASSPNRETSYEQYF.

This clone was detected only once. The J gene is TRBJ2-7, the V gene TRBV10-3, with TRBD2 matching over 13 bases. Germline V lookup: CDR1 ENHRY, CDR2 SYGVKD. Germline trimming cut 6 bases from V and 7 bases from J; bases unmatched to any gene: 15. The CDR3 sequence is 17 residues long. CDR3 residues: CAISRDRDGLAGVEQYF. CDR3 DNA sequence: TGTGCCATCAGCCGCGACAGGGATGGACTAGCGGGAGTGGAGCAGTACTTC.

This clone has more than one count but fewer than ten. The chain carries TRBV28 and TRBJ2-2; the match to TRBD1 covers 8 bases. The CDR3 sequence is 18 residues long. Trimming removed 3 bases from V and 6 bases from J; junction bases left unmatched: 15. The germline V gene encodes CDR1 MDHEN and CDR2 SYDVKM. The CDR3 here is CASSFSGRGPVVAGELFF. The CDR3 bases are TGTGCCAGCAGTTTCAGTGGCAGGGGGCCGGTGGTCGCCGGGGAGCTGTTTTTT.

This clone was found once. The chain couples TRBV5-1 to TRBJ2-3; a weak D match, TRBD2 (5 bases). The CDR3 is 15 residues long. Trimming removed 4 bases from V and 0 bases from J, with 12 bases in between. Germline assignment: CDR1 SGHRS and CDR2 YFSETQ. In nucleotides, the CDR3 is TGCGCCAGCAGCCCTGGGCGGGCAAGCACAGATACGCAGTATTTT. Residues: CASSPGRASTDTQYF. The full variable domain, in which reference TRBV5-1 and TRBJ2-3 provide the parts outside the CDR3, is KAGVTQTPRYLIKTRGQQVTLSCSPISGHRSVSWYQQTPGQGLQFLFEYFSETQRNKGNFPGRFSGRQFSNSRSEMNVSTLELGDSALYLCASSPGRASTDTQYFGPGTRLTVL.

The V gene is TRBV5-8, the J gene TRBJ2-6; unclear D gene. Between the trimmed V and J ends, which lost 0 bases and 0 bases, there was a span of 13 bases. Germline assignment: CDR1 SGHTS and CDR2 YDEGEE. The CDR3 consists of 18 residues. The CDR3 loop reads CASSLVVYSSSGANVLTF. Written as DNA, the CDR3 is TGTGCCAGCAGCTTGGTAGTTTACAGCAGCTCTGGGGCCAACGTCCTGACTTTC.

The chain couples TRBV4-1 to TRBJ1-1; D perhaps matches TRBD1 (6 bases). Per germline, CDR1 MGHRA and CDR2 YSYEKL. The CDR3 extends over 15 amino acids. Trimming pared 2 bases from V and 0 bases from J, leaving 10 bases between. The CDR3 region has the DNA TGCGCCAGCAGCCAAAACGACAGGATGAACACTGAAGCTTTCTTT. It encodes CASSQNDRMNTEAFF.

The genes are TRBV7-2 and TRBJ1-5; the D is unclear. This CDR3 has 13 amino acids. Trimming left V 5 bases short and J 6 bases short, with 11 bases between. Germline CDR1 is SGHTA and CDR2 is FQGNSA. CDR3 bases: TGTGCCAGCAGCCTCAGTGCGGGTCAGCCCCAGCATTTT. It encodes CASSLSAGQPQHF.

The CDR3 coding sequence is TGCGCCAGCAGCTTGCCTAGCGGGAGCAATGAGCAGTTCTTC. Translated: CASSLPSGSNEQFF. V gene TRBV5-1 combines with J gene TRBJ2-1; 10 nucleotides agree with TRBD2. The V gene end was trimmed by 1 base and the J gene end by 6 bases; junction bases not matched to a gene: 1. The CDR3 has 14 amino acids. Germline CDR1 SGHRS, CDR2 YFSETQ.

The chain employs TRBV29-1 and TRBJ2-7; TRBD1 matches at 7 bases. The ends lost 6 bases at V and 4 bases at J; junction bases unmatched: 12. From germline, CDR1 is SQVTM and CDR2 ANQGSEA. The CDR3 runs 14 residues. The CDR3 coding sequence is TGCAGCGTCGAGGGCCGGGACAGTTCATACGAGCAGTACTTC. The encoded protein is CSVEGRDSSYEQYF.

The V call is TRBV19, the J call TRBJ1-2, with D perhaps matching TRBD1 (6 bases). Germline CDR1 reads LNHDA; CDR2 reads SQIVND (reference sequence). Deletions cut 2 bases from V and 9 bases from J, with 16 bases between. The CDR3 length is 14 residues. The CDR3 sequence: CASSITGAGVSYTF. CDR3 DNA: TGTGCCAGTAGTATAACGGGCGCAGGGGTGAGCTACACCTTC. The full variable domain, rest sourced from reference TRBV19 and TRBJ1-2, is DGGITQSPKYLFRKEGQNVTLSCEQNLNHDAMYWYRQDPGQGLRLIYYSQIVNDFQKGDIAEGYSVSREKKESFPLTVTSAQKNPTAFYLCASSITGAGVSYTFGSGTRLTVV.

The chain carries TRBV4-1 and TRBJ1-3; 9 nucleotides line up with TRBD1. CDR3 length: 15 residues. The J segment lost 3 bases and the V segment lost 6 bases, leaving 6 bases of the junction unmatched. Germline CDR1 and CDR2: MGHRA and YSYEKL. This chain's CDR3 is CASRTGQGSGNTIYF. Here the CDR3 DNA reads TGCGCCAGCAGAACAGGACAGGGGAGTGGAAACACCATATATTTT.

CDR3 amino acids: CASSDRDRPYGYTF. For the CDR3, the DNA is TGTGCCAGTAGTGATCGGGACAGACCCTATGGCTACACCTTC. This chain joins TRBV19 and TRBJ1-2; TRBD1 matches 7 bases. With 5 bases clipped from V and 4 bases from J, the junction kept 7 bases outside the gene matches. CDR3 length: 14 residues. CDR1 and CDR2 from the germline V gene are LNHDA and SQIVND (reference sequence).

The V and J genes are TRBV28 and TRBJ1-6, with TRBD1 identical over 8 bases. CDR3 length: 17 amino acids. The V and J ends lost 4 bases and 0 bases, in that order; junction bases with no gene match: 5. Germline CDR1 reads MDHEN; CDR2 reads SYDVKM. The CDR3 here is CASSSTGGSSYNSPLHF. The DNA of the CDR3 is TGTGCCAGCAGTTCAACAGGGGGGAGCTCCTATAATTCACCCCTCCACTTT.

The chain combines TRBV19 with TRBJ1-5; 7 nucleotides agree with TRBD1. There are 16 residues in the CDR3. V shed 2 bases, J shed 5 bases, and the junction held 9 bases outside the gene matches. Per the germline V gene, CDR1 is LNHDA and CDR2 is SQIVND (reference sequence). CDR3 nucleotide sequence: TGTGCCAGTAGTATACTCTCGGGGACAGCGGATCAGCCCCAGCATTTT. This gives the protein CASSILSGTADQPQHF.

The CDR3 DNA is TGTGCCAGCAGTTATACTGGGACAGGGATTTACGAGCAGTACTTC. The encoded protein is CASSYTGTGIYEQYF. The chain links TRBV6-5 to TRBJ2-7; TRBD1 matches at 9 bases. Looked up from germline, CDR1 is MNHEY and CDR2 is SVGAGI. The CDR3 is made up of 15 amino acids. Unmatched junction bases numbered 7, after V lost 3 bases and J lost 4 bases.

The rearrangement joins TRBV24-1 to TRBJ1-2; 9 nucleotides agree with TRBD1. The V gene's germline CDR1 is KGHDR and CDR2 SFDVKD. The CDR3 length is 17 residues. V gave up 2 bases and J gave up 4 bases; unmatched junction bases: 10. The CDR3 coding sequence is TGTGCCACCAGTGATTCCGGGACAGGGTGGGCCATCTATGGCTACACCTTC. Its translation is CATSDSGTGWAIYGYTF.

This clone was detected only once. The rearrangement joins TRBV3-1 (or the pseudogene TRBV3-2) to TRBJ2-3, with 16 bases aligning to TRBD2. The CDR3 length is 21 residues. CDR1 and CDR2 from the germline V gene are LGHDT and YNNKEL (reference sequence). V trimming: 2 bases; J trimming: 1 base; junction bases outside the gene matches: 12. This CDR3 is CASSQHTLVGTSGRGTDTQYF. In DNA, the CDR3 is TGTGCCAGCAGCCAACACACCTTAGTGGGGACTAGCGGGAGGGGCACAGATACGCAGTATTTT.

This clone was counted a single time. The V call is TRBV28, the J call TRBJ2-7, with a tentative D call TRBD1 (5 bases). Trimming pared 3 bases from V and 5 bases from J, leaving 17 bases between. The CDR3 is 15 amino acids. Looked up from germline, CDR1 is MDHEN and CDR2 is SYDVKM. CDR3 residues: CASSFLSGFQDEQYF. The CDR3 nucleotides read TGTGCCAGCAGTTTTCTCTCAGGGTTTCAGGACGAGCAGTACTTC.

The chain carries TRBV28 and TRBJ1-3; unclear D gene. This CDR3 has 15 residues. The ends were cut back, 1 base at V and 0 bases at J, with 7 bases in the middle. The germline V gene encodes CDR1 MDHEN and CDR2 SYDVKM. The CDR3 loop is CASSLSYSSGNTIYF. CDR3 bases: TGTGCCAGCAGTTTATCCTACAGCTCTGGAAACACCATATATTTT.

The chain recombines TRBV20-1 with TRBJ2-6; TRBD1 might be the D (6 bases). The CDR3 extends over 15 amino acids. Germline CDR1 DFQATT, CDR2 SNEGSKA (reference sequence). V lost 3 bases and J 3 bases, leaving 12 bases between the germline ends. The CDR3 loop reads CSASQGYSGANVLTF. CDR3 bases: TGCAGTGCTAGTCAGGGGTACAGTGGGGCCAACGTCCTGACTTTC.

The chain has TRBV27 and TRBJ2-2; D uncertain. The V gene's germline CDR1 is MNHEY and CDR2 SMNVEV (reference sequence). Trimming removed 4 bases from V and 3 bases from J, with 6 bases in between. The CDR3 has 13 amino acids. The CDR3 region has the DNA TGTGCCAGCAGTTCCCTCGACACCGGGGAGCTGTTTTTT. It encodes CASSSLDTGELFF.

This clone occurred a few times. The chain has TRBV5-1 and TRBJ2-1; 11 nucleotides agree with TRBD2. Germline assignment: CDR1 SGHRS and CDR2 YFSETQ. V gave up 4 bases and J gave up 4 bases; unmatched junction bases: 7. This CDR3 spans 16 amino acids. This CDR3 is CASSVGLAAVYNEQFF. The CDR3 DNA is TGCGCCAGCAGCGTGGGACTAGCGGCGGTTTACAATGAGCAGTTCTTC.

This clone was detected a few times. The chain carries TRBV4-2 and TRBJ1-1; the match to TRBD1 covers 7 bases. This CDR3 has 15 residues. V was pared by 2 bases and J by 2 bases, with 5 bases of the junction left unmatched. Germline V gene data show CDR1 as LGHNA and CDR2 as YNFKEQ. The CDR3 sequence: CASSQPGTANTEAFF. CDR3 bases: TGTGCCAGCAGCCAACCGGGGACAGCTAACACTGAAGCTTTCTTT.

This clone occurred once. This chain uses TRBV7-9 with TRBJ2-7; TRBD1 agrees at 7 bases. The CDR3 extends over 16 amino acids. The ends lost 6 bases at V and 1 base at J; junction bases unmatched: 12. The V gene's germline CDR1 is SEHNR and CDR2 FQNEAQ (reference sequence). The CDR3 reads CASRGGQDRISYEQYF. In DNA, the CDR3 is TGTGCCAGCAGGGGCGGACAGGACAGAATATCCTACGAGCAGTACTTC.

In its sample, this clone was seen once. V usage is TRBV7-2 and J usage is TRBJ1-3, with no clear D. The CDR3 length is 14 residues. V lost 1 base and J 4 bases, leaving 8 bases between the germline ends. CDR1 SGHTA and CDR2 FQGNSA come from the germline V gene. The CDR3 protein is CASSLVGQGNTIYF. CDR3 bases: TGTGCCAGCAGCTTAGTGGGCCAGGGAAACACCATATATTTT.